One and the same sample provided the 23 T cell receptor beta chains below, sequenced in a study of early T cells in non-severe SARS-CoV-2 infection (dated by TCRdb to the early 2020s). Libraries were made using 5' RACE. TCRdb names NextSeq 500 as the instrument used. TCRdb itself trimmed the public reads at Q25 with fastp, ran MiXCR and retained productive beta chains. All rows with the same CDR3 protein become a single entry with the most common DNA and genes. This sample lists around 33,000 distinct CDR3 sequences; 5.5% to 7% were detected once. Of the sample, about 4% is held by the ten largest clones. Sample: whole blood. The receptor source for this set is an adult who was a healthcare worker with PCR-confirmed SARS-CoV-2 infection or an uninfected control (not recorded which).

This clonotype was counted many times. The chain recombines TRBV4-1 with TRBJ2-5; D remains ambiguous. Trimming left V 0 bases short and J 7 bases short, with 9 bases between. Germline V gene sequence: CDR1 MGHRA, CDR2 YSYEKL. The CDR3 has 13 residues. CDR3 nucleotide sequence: TGCGCCAGCAGCCAAGAGATAACCCCGACCCAGTACTTC. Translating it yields CASSQEITPTQYF.

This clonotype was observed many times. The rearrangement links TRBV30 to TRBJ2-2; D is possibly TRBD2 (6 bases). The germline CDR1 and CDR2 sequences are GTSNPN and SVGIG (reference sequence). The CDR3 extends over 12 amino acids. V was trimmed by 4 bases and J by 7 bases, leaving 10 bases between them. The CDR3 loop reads CAWTPGLGELFF. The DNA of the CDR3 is TGTGCCTGGACTCCGGGACTCGGGGAGCTGTTTTTT.

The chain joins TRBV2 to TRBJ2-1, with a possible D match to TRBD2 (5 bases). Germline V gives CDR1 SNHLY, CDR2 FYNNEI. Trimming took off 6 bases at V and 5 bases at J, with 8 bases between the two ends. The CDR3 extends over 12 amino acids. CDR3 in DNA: TGTGCCAGCAGAACGGGGAACAATGAGCAGTTCTTC. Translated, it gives CASRTGNNEQFF.

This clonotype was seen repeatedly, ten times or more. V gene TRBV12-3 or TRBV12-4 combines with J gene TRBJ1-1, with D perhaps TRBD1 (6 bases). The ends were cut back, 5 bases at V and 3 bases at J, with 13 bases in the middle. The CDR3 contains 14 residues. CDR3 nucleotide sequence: TGTGCCAGCAGTCTCAGGGAGGGGGACACTGAAGCTTTCTTT. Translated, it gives CASSLREGDTEAFF.

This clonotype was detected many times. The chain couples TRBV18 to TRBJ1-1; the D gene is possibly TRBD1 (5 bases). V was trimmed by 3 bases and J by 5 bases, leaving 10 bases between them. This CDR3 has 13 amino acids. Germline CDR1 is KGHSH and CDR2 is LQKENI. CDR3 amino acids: CASSPGRDTEAFF. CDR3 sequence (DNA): TGTGCCAGCTCACCCGGCAGGGATACTGAAGCTTTCTTT. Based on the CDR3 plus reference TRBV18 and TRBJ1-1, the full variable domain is NAGVMQNPRHLVRRRGQEARLRCSPMKGHSHVYWYRQLPEEGLKFMVYLQKENIIDESGMPKERFSAEFPKEGPSILRIQQVVRGDSAAYFCASSPGRDTEAFFGQGTRLTVV.

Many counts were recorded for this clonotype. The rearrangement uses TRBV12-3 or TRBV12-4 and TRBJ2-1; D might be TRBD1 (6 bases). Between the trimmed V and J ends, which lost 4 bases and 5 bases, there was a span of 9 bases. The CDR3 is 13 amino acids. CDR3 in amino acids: CASSSSGDNEQFF. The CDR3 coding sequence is TGTGCCAGCAGTTCGTCAGGGGACAATGAGCAGTTCTTC.

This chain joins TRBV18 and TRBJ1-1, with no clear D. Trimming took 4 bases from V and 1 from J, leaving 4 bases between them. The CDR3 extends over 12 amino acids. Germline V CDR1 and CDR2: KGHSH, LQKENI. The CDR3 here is CASSRGNTEAFF. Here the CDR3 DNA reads TGTGCCAGCTCACGCGGGAACACTGAAGCTTTCTTT.

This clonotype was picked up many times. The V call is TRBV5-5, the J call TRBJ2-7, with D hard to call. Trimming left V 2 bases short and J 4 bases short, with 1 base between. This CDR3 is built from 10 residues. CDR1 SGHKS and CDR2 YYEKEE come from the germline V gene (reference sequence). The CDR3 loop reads CASSLYEQYF. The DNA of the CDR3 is TGTGCCAGCAGCTTATACGAGCAGTACTTC. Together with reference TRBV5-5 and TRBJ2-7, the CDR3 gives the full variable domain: DAGVTQSPTHLIKTRGQQVTLRCSPISGHKSVSWYQQVLGQGPQFIFQYYEKEERGRGNFPDRFSARQFPNYSSELNVNALLLGDSALYLCASSLYEQYFGPGTRLTVT.

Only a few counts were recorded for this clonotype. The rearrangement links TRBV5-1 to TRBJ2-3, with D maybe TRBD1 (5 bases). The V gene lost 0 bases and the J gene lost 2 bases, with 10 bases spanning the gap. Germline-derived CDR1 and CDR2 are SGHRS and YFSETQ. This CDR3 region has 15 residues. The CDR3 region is CASSLAGYHTDTQYF. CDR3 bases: TGCGCCAGCAGCTTGGCAGGGTACCACACAGATACGCAGTATTTT. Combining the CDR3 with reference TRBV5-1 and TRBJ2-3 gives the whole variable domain KAGVTQTPRYLIKTRGQQVTLSCSPISGHRSVSWYQQTPGQGLQFLFEYFSETQRNKGNFPGRFSGRQFSNSRSEMNVSTLELGDSALYLCASSLAGYHTDTQYFGPGTRLTVL.

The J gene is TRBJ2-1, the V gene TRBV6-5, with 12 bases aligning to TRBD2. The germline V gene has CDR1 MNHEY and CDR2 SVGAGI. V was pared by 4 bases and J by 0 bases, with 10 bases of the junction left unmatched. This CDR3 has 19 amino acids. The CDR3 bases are TGTGCCAGCAGTTCCCAGGGACTAGCGGGCGGTAGCTCCTACAATGAGCAGTTCTTC. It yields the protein CASSSQGLAGGSSYNEQFF.

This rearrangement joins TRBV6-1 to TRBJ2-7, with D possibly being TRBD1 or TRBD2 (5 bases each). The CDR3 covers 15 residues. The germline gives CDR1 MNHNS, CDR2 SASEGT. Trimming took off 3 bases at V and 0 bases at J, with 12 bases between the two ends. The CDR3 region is CASSDRDGSSYEQYF. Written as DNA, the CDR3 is TGTGCCAGCAGTGACCGGGACGGAAGCTCCTACGAGCAGTACTTC.

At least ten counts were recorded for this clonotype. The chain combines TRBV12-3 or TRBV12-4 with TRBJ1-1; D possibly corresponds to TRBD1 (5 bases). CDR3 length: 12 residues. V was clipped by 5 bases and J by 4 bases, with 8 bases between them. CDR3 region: CASSKTATEAFF. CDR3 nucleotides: TGTGCCAGCAGTAAGACAGCCACTGAAGCTTTCTTT.

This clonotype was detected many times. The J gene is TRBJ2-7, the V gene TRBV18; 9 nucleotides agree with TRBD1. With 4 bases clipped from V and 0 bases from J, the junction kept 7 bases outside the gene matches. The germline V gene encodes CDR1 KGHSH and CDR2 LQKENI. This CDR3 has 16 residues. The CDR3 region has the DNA TGTGCCAGCTCACTACAATTGGGACAGGGCTCCTACGAGCAGTACTTC. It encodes CASSLQLGQGSYEQYF.

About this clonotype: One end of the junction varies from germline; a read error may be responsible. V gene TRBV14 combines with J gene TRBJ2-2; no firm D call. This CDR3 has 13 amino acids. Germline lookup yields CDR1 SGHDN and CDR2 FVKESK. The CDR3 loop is CANSLWTDGELFF. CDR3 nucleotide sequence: TGTGCCAACAGCCTCTGGACGGACGGGGAGCTGTTTTTT.

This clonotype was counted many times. The CDR3 sequence is CASSLTSGRRGTDTQYF. CDR3 nucleotide sequence: TGTGCCAGCAGCTTAACTAGCGGGAGAAGGGGCACAGATACGCAGTATTTT. This chain joins TRBV7-9 and TRBJ2-3; 11 nucleotides match TRBD2. V was pared by 2 bases and J by 1 base, with 5 bases of the junction left unmatched. The CDR3 sequence is 17 residues long. From germline, CDR1 is SEHNR and CDR2 FQNEAQ (reference sequence). Full variable domain (remainder filled in from reference TRBV7-9 and TRBJ2-3): DTGVSQNPRHKITKRGQNVTFRCDPISEHNRLYWYRQTLGQGPEFLTYFQNEAQLEKSRLLSDRFSAERPKGSFSTLEIQRTEQGDSAMYLCASSLTSGRRGTDTQYFGPGTRLTVL.

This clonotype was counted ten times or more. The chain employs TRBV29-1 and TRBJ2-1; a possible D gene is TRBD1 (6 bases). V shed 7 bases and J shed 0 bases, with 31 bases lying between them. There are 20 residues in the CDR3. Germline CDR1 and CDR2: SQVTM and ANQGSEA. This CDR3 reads CSAQNPGHPRSASSYNEQFF. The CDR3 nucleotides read TGCAGCGCCCAAAATCCGGGACACCCTCGTAGCGCAAGCTCCTACAATGAGCAGTTCTTC.

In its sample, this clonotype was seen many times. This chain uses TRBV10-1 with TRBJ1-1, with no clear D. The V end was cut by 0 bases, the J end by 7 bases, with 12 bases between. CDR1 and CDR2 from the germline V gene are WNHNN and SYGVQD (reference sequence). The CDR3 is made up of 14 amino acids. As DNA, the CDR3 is TGCGCCAGCAGTGAGTCAGGGTCCCGGGGTGAAGCTTTCTTT. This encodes CASSESGSRGEAFF.

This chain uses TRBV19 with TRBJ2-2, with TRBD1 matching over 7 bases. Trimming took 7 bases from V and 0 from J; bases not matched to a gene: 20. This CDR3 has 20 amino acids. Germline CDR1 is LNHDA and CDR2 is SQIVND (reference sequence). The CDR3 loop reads CASTSILWAGTDPNTGELFF. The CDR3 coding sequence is TGTGCCAGTACCAGTATACTCTGGGCAGGGACAGACCCGAACACCGGGGAGCTGTTTTTT.

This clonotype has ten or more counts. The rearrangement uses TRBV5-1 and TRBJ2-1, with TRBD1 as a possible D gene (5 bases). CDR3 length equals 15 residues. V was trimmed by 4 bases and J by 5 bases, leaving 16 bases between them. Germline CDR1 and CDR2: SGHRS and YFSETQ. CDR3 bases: TGCGCCAGCAGCCTGACAGTCGGCTCGAACAATGAGCAGTTCTTC. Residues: CASSLTVGSNNEQFF.

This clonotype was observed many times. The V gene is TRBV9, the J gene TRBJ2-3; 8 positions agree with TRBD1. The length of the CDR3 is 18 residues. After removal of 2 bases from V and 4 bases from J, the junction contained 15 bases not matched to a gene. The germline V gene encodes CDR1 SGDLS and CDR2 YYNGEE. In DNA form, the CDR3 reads TGTGCCAGCAGCGTCCTGGGACAGGCGCTGAGTGGTGCAGATACGCAGTATTTT. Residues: CASSVLGQALSGADTQYF.

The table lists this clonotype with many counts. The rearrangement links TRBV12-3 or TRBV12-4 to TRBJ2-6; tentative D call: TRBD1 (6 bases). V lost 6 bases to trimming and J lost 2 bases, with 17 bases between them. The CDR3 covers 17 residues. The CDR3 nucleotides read TGTGCCAGCAGCCCCCTCGGGACAAGGGCTGGGGCCAACGTCCTGACTTTC. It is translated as CASSPLGTRAGANVLTF.

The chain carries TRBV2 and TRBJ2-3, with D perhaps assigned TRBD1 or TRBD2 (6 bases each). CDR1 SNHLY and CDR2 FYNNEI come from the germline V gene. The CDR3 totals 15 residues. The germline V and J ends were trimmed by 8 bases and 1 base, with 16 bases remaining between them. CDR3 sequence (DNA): TGTGCCAGCTATCGGGGGCGTGTGGGCACAGATACGCAGTATTTT. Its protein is CASYRGRVGTDTQYF.

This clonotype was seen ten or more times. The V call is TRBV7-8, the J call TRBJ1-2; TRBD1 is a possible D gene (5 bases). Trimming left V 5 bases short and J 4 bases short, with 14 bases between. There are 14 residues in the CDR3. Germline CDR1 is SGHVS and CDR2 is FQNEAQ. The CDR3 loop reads CASSTRRTSYGYTF. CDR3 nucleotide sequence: TGTGCCAGCAGCACCCGGAGGACATCCTATGGCTACACCTTC.